This paragraph reports one TCR beta chain. Per the original methods: Filtering differed for immunoSEQ, which gave only junction sequences without quality scores. Only in-frame clones appear in the TCRdb table, and some are missing; sequencing was by immunoSEQ multiplex PCR. The V and J calls and the clone size are those of that table, but D and trimming were determined from the DNA. The table lists around 1.1 million clones, roughly 80% of them singletons. The record originates from a study of shared clonotypes between healthy human individuals. Study-level background: Used for every donor were three CD4 naive, three CD4 memory, two CD8 naive and one CD8 memory plate.

Trimming left V 4 bases short and J 2 bases short, with 12 bases between. Germline CDR1 is SGHRS and CDR2 is YFSETQ. This CDR3 has 14 residues. Researchers partitioned CD4+ cells into CD45RA+ naive and CD45RA-negative memory subsets. The TCR was taken from a young man in good health. Some clones in this sample may be carry-over from other donors' samples. The rearrangement uses TRBV5-1 and TRBJ1-1; tentatively, D is TRBD1 (5 bases). The sequencing input was memory CD4+ T cells from PBMCs. The subset: CD45RA-negative fraction. The CDR3 nucleotides are TGCGCCAGCAGCCAAGACAGTGGTAACACTGAAGCTTTCTTT. It translates to CASSQDSGNTEAFF.